The 19 T cell receptor beta chains listed next were all sequenced from one sample in a study of Graves' ophthalmopathy and Graves' hyperthyroidism. The authors amplified TCR beta CDR3 regions from RNA transcripts. Investigators did first-round RT-PCR with HTBI primers, then second-round multiplex PCR. TCRdb analysed the multiplex PCR reads with MiXCR anew, one entry per CDR3 protein. Of hundreds of thousands of distinct CDR3 sequences listed, approximately 15% are singletons. The sample taken for sequencing was blood. These receptors came from a woman aged 25 to 39 with Graves' ophthalmopathy.

This clonotype was found many times. The V call is TRBV12-3 or TRBV12-4, the J call TRBJ2-5; D remains unclear. Trimming shortened V by 3 bases and J by 5 bases, and 10 bases separated the two germline ends. CDR3 length equals 13 residues. CDR3 residues: CASSFKLWETQYF. CDR3 nucleotide sequence: TGTGCCAGCAGTTTCAAGCTTTGGGAGACCCAGTACTTC.

This clonotype has just a few counts. This chain connects TRBV20-1 to TRBJ1-1; D call uncertain. This CDR3 is built from 15 residues. The V gene's germline CDR1 is DFQATT and CDR2 SNEGSKA (reference sequence). Trimming stripped 2 bases from V and 1 base from J, with 14 bases between. The CDR3 DNA reads TGCAGTGCTAGACGGGGAAGCCGCTGGAACACTGAAGCTTTCTTT. Amino acids: CSARRGSRWNTEAFF.

This clonotype was counted at least ten times. The chain links TRBV27 to TRBJ1-3; the D is unclear. The CDR3 totals 14 residues. V shed 6 bases and J shed 0 bases, with 9 bases lying between them. Germline CDR1 and CDR2: MNHEY and SMNVEV (reference sequence). CDR3 protein: CASRPTSSGNTIYF. The CDR3, as DNA: TGTGCCAGCAGGCCAACAAGCTCTGGAAACACCATATATTTT.

This clonotype was observed at least ten times. The CDR3 DNA is TGTGCCAGCTGGTTCGGGGGCACCGGGGAGCTGTTTTTT. As protein: CASWFGGTGELFF. The rearrangement uses TRBV6-1 and TRBJ2-2; TRBD2 is a possible D gene (6 bases). V was pared by 8 bases and J by 4 bases, with 11 bases between. This CDR3 is 13 amino acids long. Looked up from germline, CDR1 is MNHNS and CDR2 is SASEGT.

This clonotype was recorded a few times. V and J are TRBV30 and TRBJ1-1, with 10 bases fitting TRBD1. Germline-derived CDR1 and CDR2 are GTSNPN and SVGIG (reference sequence). The CDR3 is 13 amino acids. The CDR3 nucleotides read TGTGCTTACGACAGGGGGCCGGGGACTGAAGCTTTCTTT. Translation: CAYDRGPGTEAFF. Supplemented by reference TRBV30 and TRBJ1-1, the full variable domain reads SQTIHQWPATLVQPVGSPLSLECTVEGTSNPNLYWYRQAAGRGLQLLFYSVGIGQISSEVPQNLSASRPQDRQFILSSKKLLLSDSGFYLCAYDRGPGTEAFFGQGTRLTVV.

This clonotype was detected many times. The V call is TRBV10-3, the J call TRBJ1-5, with D perhaps TRBD1 (6 bases). The V gene's germline CDR1 is ENHRY and CDR2 SYGVKD. This CDR3 is 17 amino acids long. Trimming removed 3 bases at V and 2 bases at J, with 17 bases between. The CDR3 region has the DNA TGTGCCATCAGTGATGTGAGACAGGCCTTTGGCAATCAGCCCCAGCATTTT. Translated, it gives CAISDVRQAFGNQPQHF.

With respect to this clonotype: The junction departs from the called germline gene at one end, perhaps through a read error. The chain joins TRBV5-1 to TRBJ2-2, with 13 bases identical to TRBD2. Germline V gene data show CDR1 as SGHRS and CDR2 as YFSETQ. This CDR3 has 18 amino acids. In DNA, the CDR3 is TGCGCCAGCAGCTTGCCTTGGACTAGCGGGAGTAACACCGGGGAGCTGTGTTTT. It codes for CASSLPWTSGSNTGELCF.

This clonotype was seen repeatedly, ten times or more. The chain is built from TRBV25-1 and TRBJ1-2, with 7 positions matching TRBD1. The ends lost 4 bases at V and 0 bases at J; junction bases unmatched: 5. CDR1 and CDR2 (germline): MGHDK, SYGVNS. The CDR3 spans 15 residues. CDR3 region: CASSGPGQPNYGYTF. The DNA of the CDR3 is TGTGCCAGCAGTGGACCGGGACAGCCTAACTATGGCTACACCTTC.

This chain links TRBV30 with TRBJ1-5, with 10 bases fitting TRBD1. Germline CDR1 and CDR2: GTSNPN and SVGIG (reference sequence). The CDR3 runs to 13 residues. The ends lost 8 bases at V and 7 bases at J; junction bases unmatched: 8. CDR3 loop: CALGQGGGQPQHF. In nucleotides, the CDR3 is TGTGCCCTTGGACAGGGGGGTGGGCAGCCCCAGCATTTT. The entire variable domain, with the rest obtained from reference TRBV30 and TRBJ1-5, is as follows: SQTIHQWPATLVQPVGSPLSLECTVEGTSNPNLYWYRQAAGRGLQLLFYSVGIGQISSEVPQNLSASRPQDRQFILSSKKLLLSDSGFYLCALGQGGGQPQHFGDGTRLSIL.

This clonotype was found many times. The V and J genes are TRBV12-3 or TRBV12-4 and TRBJ1-5, with 10 bases identical to TRBD1. CDR3 size: 15 residues. Unmatched junction bases numbered 7, after V lost 5 bases and J lost 6 bases. CDR3 nucleotides: TGTGCCAGCAGTCCGGGGGGACAGGGGTTTCAGCCCCAGCATTTT. Translating it yields CASSPGGQGFQPQHF.

V gene TRBV12-3 or TRBV12-4 combines with J gene TRBJ2-7, with 8 bases matching TRBD2. The V gene end was trimmed by 7 bases and the J gene end by 2 bases; junction bases not matched to a gene: 10. The CDR3 totals 15 residues. CDR3 in amino acids: CASIPSGGEAYEQYF. Here the CDR3 DNA reads TGTGCCAGCATTCCCTCGGGGGGGGAAGCCTACGAGCAGTACTTC.

The chain combines TRBV20-1 with TRBJ1-6; a weak D match, TRBD1 (5 bases). Germline V gene data show CDR1 as DFQATT and CDR2 as SNEGSKA (reference sequence). Trimming pared 5 bases from V and 1 base from J, leaving 9 bases between. This CDR3 spans 14 amino acids. CDR3 residues: CSAPEGSYNSPLHF. The CDR3 DNA is TGCAGTGCTCCCGAGGGGTCCTATAATTCACCCCTCCACTTT.

The sample holds many counts of this clonotype. This chain links TRBV7-3 with TRBJ1-1; 7 bases fit TRBD1. After removal of 5 bases from V and 10 bases from J, the junction contained 10 bases not matched to a gene. Germline CDR1 and CDR2: SGHTA and FQGTGA. This CDR3 spans 13 amino acids. This CDR3 reads CASSHGGRDRAFF. The CDR3 bases are TGTGCCAGCAGCCATGGCGGCCGGGACAGAGCTTTCTTT.

Note on this clonotype: This may stem from a read error, because a much larger clone lies one nucleotide away. The chain couples TRBV7-9 to TRBJ2-2; D is possibly TRBD2 (5 bases). This CDR3 comprises 15 residues. Germline-derived CDR1 and CDR2 are SEHNR and FQNEAQ (reference sequence). CDR3 loop: CASSRPGSGTGELCF. For the CDR3, the DNA is TGTGCCAGCAGCCGGCCGGGAAGCGGCACCGGGGAGCTGTGTTTT.

This clonotype was counted ten times or more. Written as DNA, the CDR3 is TGTGCCAGCAGTAGCGGGAGGGTTGAGGAGACCCAGTACTTC. It is translated as CASSSGRVEETQYF. This chain joins TRBV27 and TRBJ2-5; 10 bases align to TRBD2. The junction had 5 bases not matched to a gene; V was cut back by 5 bases and J by 5 bases. This CDR3 has 14 residues. CDR1 and CDR2 from the germline V gene are MNHEY and SMNVEV (reference sequence).

This clonotype has a count of ten or more. J is TRBJ2-7 and V is TRBV5-1; no clear D. From germline, CDR1 is SGHRS and CDR2 YFSETQ. The CDR3 consists of 14 residues. Trimming took 1 base from V and 0 from J, leaving 8 bases between them. Here the CDR3 DNA reads TGCGCCAGCAGCTTGAGCGTCCCCTCCTACGAGCAGTACTTC. As protein: CASSLSVPSYEQYF.

This clonotype was recorded many times. The rearrangement uses TRBV20-1 and TRBJ1-1; a possible D gene is TRBD1 (5 bases). Germline V gives CDR1 DFQATT, CDR2 SNEGSKA (reference sequence). V lost 1 base and J 7 bases, leaving 13 bases between the germline ends. The CDR3 extends over 13 amino acids. This CDR3 reads CSARVVRGGEAFF. The CDR3 region has the DNA TGCAGTGCTAGAGTGGTCCGGGGGGGTGAAGCTTTCTTT.

This clonotype was seen a handful of times. V and J are TRBV30 and TRBJ2-5; D is possibly TRBD2 (5 bases). From germline, CDR1 is GTSNPN and CDR2 SVGIG (reference sequence). Trimming shortened V by 1 base and J by 0 bases, and 15 bases separated the two germline ends. The CDR3 sequence is 16 residues long. The CDR3 coding sequence is TGTGCCTGGAGTGACCACCCCGGTAGCGACCAAGAGACCCAGTACTTC. This translates into CAWSDHPGSDQETQYF.

This clonotype has a count of ten or more. This sequence joins TRBV6-1 and TRBJ1-2; 9 positions match TRBD1. There are 14 residues in the CDR3. Germline values: CDR1 MNHNS, CDR2 SASEGT. The junction had 5 bases not matched to a gene; V was cut back by 4 bases and J by 5 bases. CDR3 DNA: TGTGCCAGCAGTGGGGGACAGGGTGGTTATGGCTACACCTTC. This encodes CASSGGQGGYGYTF.